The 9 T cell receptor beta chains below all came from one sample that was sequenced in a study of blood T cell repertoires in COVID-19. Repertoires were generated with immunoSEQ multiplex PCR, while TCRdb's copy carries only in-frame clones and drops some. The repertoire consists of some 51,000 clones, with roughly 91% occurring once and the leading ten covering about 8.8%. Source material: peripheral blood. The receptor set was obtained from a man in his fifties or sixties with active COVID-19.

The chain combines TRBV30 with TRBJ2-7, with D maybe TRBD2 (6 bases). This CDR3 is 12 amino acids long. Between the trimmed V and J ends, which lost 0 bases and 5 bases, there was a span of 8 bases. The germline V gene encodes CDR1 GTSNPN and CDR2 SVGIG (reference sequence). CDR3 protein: CAWSVGGNEQYF. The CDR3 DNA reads TGTGCCTGGAGTGTAGGAGGGAACGAGCAGTACTTC.

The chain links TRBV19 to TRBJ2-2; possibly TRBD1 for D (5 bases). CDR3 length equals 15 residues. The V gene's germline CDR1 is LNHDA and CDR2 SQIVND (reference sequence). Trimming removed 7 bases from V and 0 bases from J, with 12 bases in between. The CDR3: CASTFDRANTGELFF. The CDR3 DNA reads TGTGCCAGTACCTTCGACAGAGCGAACACCGGGGAGCTGTTTTTT.

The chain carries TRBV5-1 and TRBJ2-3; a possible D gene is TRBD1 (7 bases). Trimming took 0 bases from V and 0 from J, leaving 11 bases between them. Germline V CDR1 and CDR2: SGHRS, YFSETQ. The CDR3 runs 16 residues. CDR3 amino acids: CASSLAGGQSTDTQYF. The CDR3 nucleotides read TGCGCCAGCAGCTTGGCCGGGGGACAGAGCACAGATACGCAGTATTTT.

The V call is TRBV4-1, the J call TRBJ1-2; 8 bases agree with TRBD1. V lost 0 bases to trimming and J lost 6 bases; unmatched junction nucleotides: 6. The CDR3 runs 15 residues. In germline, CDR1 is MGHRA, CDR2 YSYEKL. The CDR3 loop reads CASSQDHNRGDGYTF. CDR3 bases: TGCGCCAGCAGCCAAGATCACAACAGGGGGGATGGCTACACCTTC.

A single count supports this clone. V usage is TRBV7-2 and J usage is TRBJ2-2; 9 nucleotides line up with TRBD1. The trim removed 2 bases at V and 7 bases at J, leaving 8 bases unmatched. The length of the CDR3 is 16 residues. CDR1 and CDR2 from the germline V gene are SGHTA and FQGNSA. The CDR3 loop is CASSLHGTGLSGELFF. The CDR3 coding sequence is TGTGCCAGCAGCTTACACGGGACAGGGTTAAGCGGGGAGCTGTTTTTT.

The CDR3 protein is CASSLQTGNNSPLHF. The CDR3 nucleotides read TGTGCCAGCAGCTTACAGACAGGGAATAATTCACCCCTCCACTTT. The rearrangement links TRBV7-3 to TRBJ1-6; TRBD1 matches at 7 bases. The trim removed 2 bases at V and 5 bases at J, leaving 3 bases unmatched. From germline, CDR1 is SGHTA and CDR2 FQGTGA. The CDR3 contains 15 residues.

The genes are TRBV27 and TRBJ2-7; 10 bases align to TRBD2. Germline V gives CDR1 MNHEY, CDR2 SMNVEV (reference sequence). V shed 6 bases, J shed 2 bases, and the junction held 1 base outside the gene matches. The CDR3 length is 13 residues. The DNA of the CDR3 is TGTGCCAGCAGACTAGCGGGGACCTACGAGCAGTACTTC. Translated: CASRLAGTYEQYF.

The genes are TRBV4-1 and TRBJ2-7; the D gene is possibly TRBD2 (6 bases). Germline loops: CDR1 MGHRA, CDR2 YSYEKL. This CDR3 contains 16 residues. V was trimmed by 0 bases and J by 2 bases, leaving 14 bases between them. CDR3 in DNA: TGCGCCAGCAGCCAAGATGCGGGGTCCGCCGCCTACGAGCAGTACTTC. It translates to CASSQDAGSAAYEQYF.

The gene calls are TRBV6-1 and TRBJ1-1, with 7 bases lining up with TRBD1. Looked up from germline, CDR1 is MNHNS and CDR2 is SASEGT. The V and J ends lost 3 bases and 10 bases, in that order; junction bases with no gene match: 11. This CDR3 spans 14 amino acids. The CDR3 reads CASSDRDEGALAFF. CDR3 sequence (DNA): TGTGCCAGCAGTGATCGAGACGAGGGGGCTTTAGCTTTCTTT.